The T cell receptor beta chain described here comes from a study of neurological immune-mediated disorders. The wider study: Secondary progressive cases numbered 3 among the 35 or so multiple sclerosis patients, while the other 31 were relapsing-remitting.

It was from 2 million PBMCs stored at -80 C that the unsorted libraries were obtained. MiXCR, run by TCRdb on the 5' RACE reads, gives a single entry per CDR3 protein. The table includes tens of thousands of distinct CDR3 sequences, 3.5% detected once. The source material was PBMCs. The source of this sequence is a woman in her forties or fifties with multiple sclerosis.

The CDR3 sequence is CASSPGLHNEQFF. CDR3 nucleotide sequence: TGTGCCAGCAGCCCGGGACTTCACAATGAGCAGTTCTTC. The J gene is TRBJ2-1, the V gene TRBV7-6, with D maybe TRBD2 (6 bases). Trimming stripped 5 bases from V and 5 bases from J, with 10 bases between. CDR3 length equals 13 residues. CDR1 is SGHVS, CDR2 FNYEAQ, per germline. The full variable domain, in which reference TRBV7-6 and TRBJ2-1 provide the parts outside the CDR3, is GAGVSQSPRYKVTKRGQDVALRCDPISGHVSLYWYRQALGQGPEFLTYFNYEAQQDKSGLPNDRFSAERPEGSISTLTIQRTEQRDSAMYRCASSPGLHNEQFFGPGTRLTVL.